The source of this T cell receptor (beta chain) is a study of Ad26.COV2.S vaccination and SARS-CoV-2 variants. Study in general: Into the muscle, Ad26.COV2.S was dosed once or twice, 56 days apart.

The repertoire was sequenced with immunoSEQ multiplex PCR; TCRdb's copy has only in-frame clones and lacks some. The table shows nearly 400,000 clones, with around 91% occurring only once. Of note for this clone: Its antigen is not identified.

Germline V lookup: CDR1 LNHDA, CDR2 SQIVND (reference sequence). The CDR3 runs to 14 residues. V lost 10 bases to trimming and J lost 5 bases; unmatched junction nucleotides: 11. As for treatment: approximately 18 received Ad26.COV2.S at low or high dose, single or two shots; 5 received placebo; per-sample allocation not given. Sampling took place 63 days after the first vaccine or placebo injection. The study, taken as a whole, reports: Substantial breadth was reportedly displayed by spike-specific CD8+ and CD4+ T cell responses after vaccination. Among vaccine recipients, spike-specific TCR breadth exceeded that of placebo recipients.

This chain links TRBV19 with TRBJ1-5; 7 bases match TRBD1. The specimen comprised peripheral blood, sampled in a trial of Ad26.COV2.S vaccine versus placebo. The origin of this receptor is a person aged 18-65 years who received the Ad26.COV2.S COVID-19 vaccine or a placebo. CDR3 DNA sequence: TGTGCCACCTCACAGGGGAATAGGTATCAGCCCCAGCATTTT. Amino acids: CATSQGNRYQPQHF.